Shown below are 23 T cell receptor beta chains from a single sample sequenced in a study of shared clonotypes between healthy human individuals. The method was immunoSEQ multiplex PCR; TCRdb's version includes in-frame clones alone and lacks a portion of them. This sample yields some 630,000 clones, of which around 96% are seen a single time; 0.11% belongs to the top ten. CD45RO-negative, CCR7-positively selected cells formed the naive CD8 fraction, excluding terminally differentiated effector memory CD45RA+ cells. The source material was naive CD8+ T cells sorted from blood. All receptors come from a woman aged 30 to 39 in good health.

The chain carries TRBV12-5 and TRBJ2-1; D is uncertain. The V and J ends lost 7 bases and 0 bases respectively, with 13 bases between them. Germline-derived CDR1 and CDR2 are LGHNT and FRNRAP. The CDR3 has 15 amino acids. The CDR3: CASAPDHSSYNEQFF. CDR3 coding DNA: TGTGCTAGTGCCCCGGATCATAGCTCCTACAATGAGCAGTTCTTC.

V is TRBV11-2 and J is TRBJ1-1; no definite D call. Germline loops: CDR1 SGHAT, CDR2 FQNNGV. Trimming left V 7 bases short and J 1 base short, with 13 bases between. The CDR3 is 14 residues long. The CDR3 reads CASTTPGRNTEAFF. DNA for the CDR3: TGTGCCAGCACCACCCCAGGTCGGAACACTGAAGCTTTCTTT.

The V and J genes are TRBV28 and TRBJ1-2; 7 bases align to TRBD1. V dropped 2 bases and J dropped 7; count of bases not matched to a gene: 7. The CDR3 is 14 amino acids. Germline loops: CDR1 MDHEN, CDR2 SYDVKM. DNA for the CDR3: TGTGCCAGCAGTTTACACAGGGGACCGAGTGGCTACACCTTC. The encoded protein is CASSLHRGPSGYTF.

The CDR3 loop is CASRSGGGETQYF. The CDR3 DNA reads as TGTGCCAGCCGTAGCGGGGGGGGAGAGACCCAGTACTTC. The V and J genes are TRBV2 and TRBJ2-5, with 11 bases lining up with TRBD2. The CDR3 is made up of 13 amino acids. The trim removed 8 bases at V and 4 bases at J, leaving 3 bases unmatched. Germline V gene sequence: CDR1 SNHLY, CDR2 FYNNEI. Supplemented by reference TRBV2 and TRBJ2-5, the full variable domain reads EPEVTQTPSHQVTQMGQEVILRCVPISNHLYFYWYRQILGQKVEFLVSFYNNEISEKSEIFDDQFSVERPDGSNFTLKIRSTKLEDSAMYFCASRSGGGETQYFGPGTRLLVL.

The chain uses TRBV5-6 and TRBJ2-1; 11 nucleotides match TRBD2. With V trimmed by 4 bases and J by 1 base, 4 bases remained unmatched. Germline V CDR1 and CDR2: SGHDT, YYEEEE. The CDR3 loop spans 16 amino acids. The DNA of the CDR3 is TGTGCCAGCAGCCCCGGACTAGCGGGTTCCTACAATGAGCAGTTCTTC. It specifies CASSPGLAGSYNEQFF.

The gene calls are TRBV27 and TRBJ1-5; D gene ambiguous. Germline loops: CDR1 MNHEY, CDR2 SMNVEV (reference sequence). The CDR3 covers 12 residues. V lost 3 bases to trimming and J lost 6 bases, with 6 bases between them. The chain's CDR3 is CASSFTSQPQHF. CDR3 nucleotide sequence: TGTGCCAGCAGTTTTACATCTCAGCCCCAGCATTTT.

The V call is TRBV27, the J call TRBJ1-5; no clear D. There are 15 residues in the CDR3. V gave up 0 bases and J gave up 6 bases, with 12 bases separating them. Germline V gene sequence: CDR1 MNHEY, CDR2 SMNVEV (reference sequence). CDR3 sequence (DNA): TGTGCCAGCAGTTTATCGATAAGGGCTACTCAGCCCCAGCATTTT. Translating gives CASSLSIRATQPQHF.

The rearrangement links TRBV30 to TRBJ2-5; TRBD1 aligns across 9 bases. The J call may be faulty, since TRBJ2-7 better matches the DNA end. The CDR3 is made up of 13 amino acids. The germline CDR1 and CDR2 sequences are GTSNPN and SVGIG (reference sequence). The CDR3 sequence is CASRGTGYYEQYF. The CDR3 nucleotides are TGTGCCTCGAGGGGGACAGGGTACTACGAGCAGTACTTC.

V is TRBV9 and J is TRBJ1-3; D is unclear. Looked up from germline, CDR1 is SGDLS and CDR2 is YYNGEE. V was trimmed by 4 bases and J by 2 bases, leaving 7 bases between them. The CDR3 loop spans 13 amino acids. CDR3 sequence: CASSSGAGNTIYF. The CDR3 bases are TGTGCCAGCAGCTCAGGAGCTGGAAACACCATATATTTT.

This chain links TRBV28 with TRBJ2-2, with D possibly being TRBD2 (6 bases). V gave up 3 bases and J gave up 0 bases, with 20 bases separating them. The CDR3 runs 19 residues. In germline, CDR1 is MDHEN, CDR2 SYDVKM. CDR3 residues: CASSFLPRVASANTGELFF. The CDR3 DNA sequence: TGTGCCAGCAGTTTCTTACCTCGTGTTGCTAGCGCGAACACCGGGGAGCTGTTTTTT.

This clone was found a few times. Written as DNA, the CDR3 is TGTGCCAGCAGCCCGGAGACAGGGGAGGCAGCTTTCTTT. Protein sequence: CASSPETGEAAFF. This chain joins TRBV5-4 and TRBJ1-1; 8 nucleotides line up with TRBD1. The CDR3 runs to 13 residues. CDR1 is SGHNT and CDR2 is YYREEE in the germline V gene (reference sequence). The ends lost 4 bases at V and 10 bases at J; junction bases unmatched: 9.

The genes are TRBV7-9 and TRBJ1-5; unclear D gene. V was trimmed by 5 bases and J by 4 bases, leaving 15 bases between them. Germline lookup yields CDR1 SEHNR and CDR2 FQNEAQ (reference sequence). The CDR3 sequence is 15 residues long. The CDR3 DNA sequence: TGTGCCAGCAGCCCCAAGAACAGTGGGAATCAGCCCCAGCATTTT. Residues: CASSPKNSGNQPQHF.

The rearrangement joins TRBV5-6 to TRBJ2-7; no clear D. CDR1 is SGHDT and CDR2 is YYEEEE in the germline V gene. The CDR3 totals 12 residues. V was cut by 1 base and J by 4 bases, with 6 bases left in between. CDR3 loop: CASSLRRYEQYF. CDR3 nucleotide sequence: TGTGCCAGCAGCTTGCGAAGATACGAGCAGTACTTC. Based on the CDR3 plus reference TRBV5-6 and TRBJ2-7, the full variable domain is DAGVTQSPTHLIKTRGQQVTLRCSPKSGHDTVSWYQQALGQGPQFIFQYYEEEERQRGNFPDRFSGHQFPNYSSELNVNALLLGDSALYLCASSLRRYEQYFGPGTRLTVT.

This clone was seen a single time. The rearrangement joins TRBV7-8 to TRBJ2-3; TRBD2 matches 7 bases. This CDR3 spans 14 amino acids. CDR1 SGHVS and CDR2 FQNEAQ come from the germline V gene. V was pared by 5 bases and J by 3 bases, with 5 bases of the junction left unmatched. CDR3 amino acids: CASSQRDGTDTQYF. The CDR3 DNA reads TGTGCCAGCAGCCAGCGGGATGGAACAGATACGCAGTATTTT.

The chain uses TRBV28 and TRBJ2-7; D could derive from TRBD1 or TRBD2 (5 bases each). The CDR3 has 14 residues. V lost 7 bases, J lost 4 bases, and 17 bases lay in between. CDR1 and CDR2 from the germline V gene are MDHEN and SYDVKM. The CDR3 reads CASIAAGADYEQYF. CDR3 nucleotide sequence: TGTGCCAGCATCGCGGCCGGGGCAGATTACGAGCAGTACTTC.

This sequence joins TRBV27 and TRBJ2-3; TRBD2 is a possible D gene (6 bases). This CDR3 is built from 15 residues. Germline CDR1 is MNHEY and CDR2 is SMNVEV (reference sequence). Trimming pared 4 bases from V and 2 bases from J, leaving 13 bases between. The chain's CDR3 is CASSWYGRVTDTQYF. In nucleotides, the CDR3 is TGTGCCAGCAGTTGGTACGGGAGAGTCACAGATACGCAGTATTTT.

CDR3 protein: CASSSATDQYF. CDR3 bases: TGTGCCAGCAGCAGTGCAACCGACCAGTACTTC. The V gene is TRBV27, the J gene TRBJ2-7; D gene unclear. Germline values: CDR1 MNHEY, CDR2 SMNVEV (reference sequence). The CDR3 runs 11 residues. V was clipped by 6 bases and J by 10 bases, with 13 bases between them.

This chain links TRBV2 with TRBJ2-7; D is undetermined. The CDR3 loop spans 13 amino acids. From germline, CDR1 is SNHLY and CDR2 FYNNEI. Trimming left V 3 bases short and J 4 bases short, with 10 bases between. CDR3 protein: CASSDVNSYEQYF. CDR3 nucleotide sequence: TGTGCCAGCAGTGATGTGAACTCTTACGAGCAGTACTTC. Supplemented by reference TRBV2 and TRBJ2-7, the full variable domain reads EPEVTQTPSHQVTQMGQEVILRCVPISNHLYFYWYRQILGQKVEFLVSFYNNEISEKSEIFDDQFSVERPDGSNFTLKIRSTKLEDSAMYFCASSDVNSYEQYFGPGTRLTVT.

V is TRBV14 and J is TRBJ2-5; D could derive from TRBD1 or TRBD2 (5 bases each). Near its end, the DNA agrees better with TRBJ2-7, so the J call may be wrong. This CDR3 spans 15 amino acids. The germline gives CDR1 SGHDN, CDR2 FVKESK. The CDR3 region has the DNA TGTGCCAGCAGCCAAGCCCACGGGACCCTGTACGAGCAGTACTTC. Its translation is CASSQAHGTLYEQYF.

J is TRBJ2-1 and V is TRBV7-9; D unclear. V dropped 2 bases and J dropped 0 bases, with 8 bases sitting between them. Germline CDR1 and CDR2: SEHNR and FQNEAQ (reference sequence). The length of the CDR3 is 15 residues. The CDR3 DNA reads TGTGCCAGCAGCTTAATCCAACTCTCCTACAATGAGCAGTTCTTC. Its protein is CASSLIQLSYNEQFF.

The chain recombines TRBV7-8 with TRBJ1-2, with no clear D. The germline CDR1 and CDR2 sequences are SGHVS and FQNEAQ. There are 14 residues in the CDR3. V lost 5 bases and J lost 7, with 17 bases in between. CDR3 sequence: CASSDQGVYGGYTF. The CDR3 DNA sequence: TGTGCCAGCAGCGACCAAGGAGTTTACGGTGGCTACACCTTC. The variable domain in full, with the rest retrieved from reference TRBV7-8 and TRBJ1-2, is GAGVSQSPRYKVAKRGQDVALRCDPISGHVSLFWYQQALGQGPEFLTYFQNEAQLDKSGLPSDRFFAERPEGSVSTLKIQRTQQEDSAVYLCASSDQGVYGGYTFGSGTRLTVV.

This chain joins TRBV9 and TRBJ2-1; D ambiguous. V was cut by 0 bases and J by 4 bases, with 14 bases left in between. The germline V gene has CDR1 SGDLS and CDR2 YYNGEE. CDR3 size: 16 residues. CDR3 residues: CASSVEGGPLYNEQFF. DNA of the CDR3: TGTGCCAGCAGCGTAGAAGGCGGACCCCTTTACAATGAGCAGTTCTTC. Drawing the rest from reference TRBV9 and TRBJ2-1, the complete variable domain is DSGVTQTPKHLITATGQRVTLRCSPRSGDLSVYWYQQSLDQGLQFLIQYYNGEERAKGNILERFSAQQFPDLHSELNLSSLELGDSALYFCASSVEGGPLYNEQFFGPGTRLTVL.

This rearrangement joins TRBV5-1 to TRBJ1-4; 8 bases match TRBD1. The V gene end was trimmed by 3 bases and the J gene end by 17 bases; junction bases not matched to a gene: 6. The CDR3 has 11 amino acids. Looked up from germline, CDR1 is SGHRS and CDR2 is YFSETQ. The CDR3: CASSYDRGRFF. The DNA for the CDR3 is TGCGCCAGCAGCTACGACAGGGGTAGATTTTTT.